These T cell receptor beta chains were read from a single sample in a study of T-cell memory formation after mild COVID-19. One entry per CDR3 protein results from TCRdb running MiXCR on the 5' RACE reads. This table has 150,000 or so distinct CDR3 sequences, about 28% appearing once. Sequenced input: PBMCs or a T cell subset sorted from them (not recorded which). Source of these receptors: an adult woman who had mild COVID-19 (a few samples of this study predate the infection). Cell type and time point are not known. The CDR3 runs from the conserved cysteine through the conserved F or W. D genes are given only for firm matches. Clone size is given for some rows only: seen once, a few or many times, or a class if the clone is expanded.

j_call | v_call | clone_size | d_call | cdr3_aa | cdr3_nt
TRBJ1-1 | TRBV5-1 | - | TRBD1 | CASGTGNAEAFF | TGCGCCAGTGGGACAGGGAATGCTGAAGCTTTCTTT
TRBJ2-7 | TRBV24-1 | - | - | CATSDQNSAYEQYF | TGTGCCACCAGTGATCAAAACAGCGCCTACGAGCAGTACTTC
TRBJ1-1 | TRBV7-8 | - | - | CASSFGPVNTEAFF | TGTGCCAGCAGCTTTGGTCCCGTTAACACTGAAGCTTTCTTT
TRBJ1-1 | TRBV19 | few | - | CASTVTGNTEAFF | TGTGCCAGTACCGTGACAGGGAACACTGAAGCTTTCTTT
TRBJ2-1 | TRBV6-2/TRBV6-3 | - | - | CASSELVNEQFF | TGTGCCAGCAGTGAGTTAGTCAATGAGCAGTTCTTC
TRBJ1-2 | TRBV7-2 | - | - | CASSYYEGLNGYTF | TGTGCCAGCAGCTATTATGAGGGGCTGAATGGCTACACCTTC
TRBJ1-6 | TRBV20-1 | - | TRBD1 | CSVMPGTVYSPLHF | TGCAGTGTGATGCCGGGGACAGTATATTCACCCCTCCACTTT
TRBJ2-5 | TRBV12-3/TRBV12-4 | - | - | CASSFRQGGETQYF | TGTGCCAGCAGTTTCAGGCAGGGGGGGGAGACCCAGTACTTC
TRBJ2-1 | TRBV12-5 | few | TRBD1 | CASATTPSDRAEGSYNEQFF | TGTGCTAGTGCCACTACACCATCGGACAGGGCCGAGGGATCCTACAATGAGCAGTTCTTC
TRBJ1-4 | TRBV7-9 | - | - | CASSVATAGGEKLFF | TGTGCCAGCAGTGTCGCCACAGCGGGAGGTGAAAAACTGTTTTTT
TRBJ2-7 | TRBV5-1 | once | - | CASSPWGQSSYEQYF | TGCGCCAGCAGCCCGTGGGGGCAGAGCTCCTACGAGCAGTACTTC
TRBJ2-6 | TRBV7-8 | - | - | CASTSSRSGANVLTF | TGTGCCAGCACCTCGAGTCGCTCTGGGGCCAACGTCCTGACTTTC
TRBJ2-7 | TRBV28 | few | - | CASSLGGTSYEQYF | TGTGCCAGCAGTTTAGGGGGAACCTCCTACGAGCAGTACTTC
TRBJ2-7 | TRBV6-6 | few | TRBD2 | CASTGEGRNEQYF | TGTGCCAGCACGGGGGAGGGGAGGAACGAGCAGTACTTC
TRBJ2-2 | TRBV19 | - | TRBD1 | CASSDREWNTGELFF | TGTGCCAGTAGCGACAGGGAATGGAACACCGGGGAGCTGTTTTTT
TRBJ2-7 | TRBV2 | few | TRBD2 | CASTSGASYEQYF | TGTGCCAGCACTAGCGGCGCCTCCTACGAGCAGTACTTC
TRBJ2-2 | TRBV5-1 | few | - | CASSPEEGIVTGELFF | TGCGCCAGCAGCCCCGAGGAGGGGATTGTTACCGGGGAGCTGTTTTTT
TRBJ2-4 | TRBV5-1 | - | TRBD1 | CASSLRAGGENIQYF | TGCGCCAGCAGCTTGAGGGCAGGGGGCGAAAACATTCAGTACTTC
TRBJ2-7 | TRBV14 | few | - | CASRPTSHYEQYF | TGTGCCAGCAGGCCTACTAGCCACTACGAGCAGTACTTC
TRBJ2-7 | TRBV5-1 | many | TRBD1 | CASSLGQGLYEQYF | TGTGCCAGCAGCCTGGGACAGGGTTTGTACGAGCAGTACTTC
TRBJ1-1 | TRBV4-1 | few | TRBD1 | CASSATPGQGVNTEAFF | TGCGCCAGCAGCGCGACTCCGGGACAGGGAGTGAACACTGAAGCTTTCTTT
TRBJ2-3 | TRBV10-3 | few | TRBD1 | CAISAWETGADTQYF | TGTGCCATCAGTGCTTGGGAGACAGGGGCAGATACGCAGTATTTT
TRBJ2-7 | TRBV5-1 | - | TRBD1 | CASSAQPGTGVGQYF | TGCGCCAGCAGCGCACAACCCGGGACAGGGGTCGGGCAGTACTTC
TRBJ1-1 | TRBV12-3/TRBV12-4 | - | - | CASSPGPRTEAFF | TGTGCCAGCAGTCCTGGGCCCCGCACTGAAGCTTTCTTT
TRBJ1-1 | TRBV14 | few | TRBD1 | CASSRRSNRDRVGHWTEAFF | TGTGCCAGCAGCCGGCGATCTAACCGGGACAGGGTGGGGCATTGGACTGAAGCTTTCTTT
TRBJ2-6 | TRBV6-1 | - | - | CASSEISQYSGANVLTF | TGTGCCAGCAGTGAAATCTCACAGTACTCTGGGGCCAACGTCCTGACTTTC
TRBJ2-1 | TRBV7-7 | - | - | CASSLGSTSSYNEQFF | TGTGCTAGCAGCTTGGGGTCTACAAGCTCCTACAATGAGCAGTTCTTC
TRBJ2-1 | TRBV29-1 | many | TRBD2 | CSTLGTSGSREQFF | TGCAGCACCCTGGGTACTAGCGGGAGCAGGGAGCAGTTCTTC
TRBJ2-3 | TRBV7-9 | few | - | CASSLTSHGPVSDTQYF | TGTGCCAGCAGCTTAACGTCCCACGGGCCGGTTTCGGATACGCAGTATTTT
TRBJ1-1 | TRBV12-3/TRBV12-4 | - | - | CASSLLLTEAFF | TGTGCCAGCAGTTTATTGCTTACTGAAGCTTTCTTT